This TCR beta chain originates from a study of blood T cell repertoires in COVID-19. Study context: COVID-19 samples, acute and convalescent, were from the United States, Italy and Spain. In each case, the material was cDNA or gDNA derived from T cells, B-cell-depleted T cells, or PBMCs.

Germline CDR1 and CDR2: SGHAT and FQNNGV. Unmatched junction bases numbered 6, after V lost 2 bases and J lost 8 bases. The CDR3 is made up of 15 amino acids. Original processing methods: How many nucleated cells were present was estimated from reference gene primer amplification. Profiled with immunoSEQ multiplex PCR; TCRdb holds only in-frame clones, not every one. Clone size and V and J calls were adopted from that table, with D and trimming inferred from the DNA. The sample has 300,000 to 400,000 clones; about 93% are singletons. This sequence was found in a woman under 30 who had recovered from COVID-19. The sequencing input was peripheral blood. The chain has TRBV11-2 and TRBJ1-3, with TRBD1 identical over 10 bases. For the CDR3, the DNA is TGTGCCAGCAGCTTATCCGGGACAGGGGATCACACCATATATTTT. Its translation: CASSLSGTGDHTIYF.